These 20 T cell receptor beta chains were all obtained from the same sample, sequenced in a study of CD8+ T cells in alopecia areata. Extracted RNA was reverse transcribed into cDNA, the sequencing template. This table comes from immunoSEQ multiplex PCR, and its TCRdb copy is limited to in-frame clones, with some not included. The sample shows more than 150,000 clones, around 60% of them seen only once. Specified treatment: oral pan-JAK inhibitor, 5-10 mg twice daily. The sequenced sample was CD4+ T cells sorted from blood, obtained at week 4, from a patient treated with tofacitinib. The receptors were gathered from a human donor with alopecia areata.

This rearrangement joins TRBV7-2 to TRBJ1-6; a possible D gene is TRBD1 (5 bases). V shed 2 bases and J shed 6 bases, with 11 bases lying between them. Germline lookup yields CDR1 SGHTA and CDR2 FQGNSA. The CDR3 is 15 amino acids. CDR3 DNA: TGTGCCAGCAGCTTACTCAGGGTCCTTAATTCACCCCTCCACTTT. It is translated as CASSLLRVLNSPLHF.

About this clone: The sample holds other DNA sequences that translate to the same CDR3. V gene TRBV5-1 combines with J gene TRBJ2-5, with D uncertain. The V gene's germline CDR1 is SGHRS and CDR2 YFSETQ. CDR3 length: 14 amino acids. Trimming pared 0 bases from V and 2 bases from J, leaving 8 bases between. CDR3 protein: CASSLGTVQETQYF. In DNA form, the CDR3 reads TGCGCCAGCAGCTTGGGAACGGTTCAAGAGACCCAGTACTTC.

This clone was observed a handful of times. The J gene is TRBJ2-2, the V gene TRBV29-1; the D gene is possibly TRBD1 (6 bases). The CDR3 consists of 12 residues. The germline V and J ends were trimmed by 6 bases and 2 bases, with 7 bases remaining between them. From germline, CDR1 is SQVTM and CDR2 ANQGSEA. The CDR3 nucleotides read TGCAGCGTGGGACACAACACCGGGGAGCTGTTTTTT. Amino acid sequence: CSVGHNTGELFF.

The J gene is TRBJ2-5, the V gene TRBV11-2, with no clear D. The CDR3 is made up of 13 amino acids. The germline V gene has CDR1 SGHAT and CDR2 FQNNGV. Trimming shortened V by 1 base and J by 0 bases, and 3 bases separated the two germline ends. The CDR3 DNA sequence: TGTGCCAGCAGCTTAGCATACCAAGAGACCCAGTACTTC. Its translation is CASSLAYQETQYF.

V is TRBV7-9 and J is TRBJ2-2; 8 bases are a match to TRBD1. The CDR3 extends over 14 amino acids. Germline-derived CDR1 and CDR2 are SEHNR and FQNEAQ (reference sequence). J was trimmed by 6 bases and V by 5 bases; bases with no gene match: 5. CDR3 DNA: TGTGCCAGCAGCCGACAGGGGATTCCCGGGGAGCTGTTTTTT. This codes for CASSRQGIPGELFF.

In regard to this clone: This same CDR3 is encoded by further DNA sequences in the sample. The chain joins TRBV4-1 to TRBJ2-7, with TRBD1 identical over 7 bases. Trimming at V came to 4 bases and at J to 3 bases, leaving 6 bases not matched to a gene. Germline V gene data show CDR1 as MGHRA and CDR2 as YSYEKL. CDR3 length equals 14 residues. This CDR3 is CASSRPGQSYEQYF. CDR3 nucleotide sequence: TGCGCCAGCAGCCGACCGGGACAGAGCTACGAGCAGTACTTC.

This chain connects TRBV7-2 to TRBJ1-1; D is uncertain. The germline V gene has CDR1 SGHTA and CDR2 FQGNSA. V shed 1 base and J shed 4 bases, with 10 bases lying between them. The CDR3 loop spans 14 amino acids. The CDR3 DNA follows: TGTGCCAGCAGCTTAGGCCTCGGAATCACTGAAGCTTTCTTT. Translation: CASSLGLGITEAFF. The entire variable domain, with the rest obtained from reference TRBV7-2 and TRBJ1-1, is as follows: GAGVSQSPSNKVTEKGKDVELRCDPISGHTALYWYRQSLGQGLEFLIYFQGNSAPDKSGLPSDRFSAERTGGSVSTLTIQRTQQEDSAVYLCASSLGLGITEAFFGQGTRLTVV.

This chain joins TRBV25-1 and TRBJ2-1; 9 bases are shared with TRBD1. Unmatched junction bases numbered 18, after V lost 6 bases and J lost 9 bases. The germline gives CDR1 MGHDK, CDR2 SYGVNS. The CDR3 runs to 17 residues. The CDR3 DNA follows: TGTGCCAGCAGCCGAATAACAGGGGGCGCCGGGGTCCTTGAGCAGTTCTTC. It translates to CASSRITGGAGVLEQFF. The variable domain in full, completed from reference TRBV25-1 and TRBJ2-1, reads EADIYQTPRYLVIGTGKKITLECSQTMGHDKMYWYQQDPGMELHLIHYSYGVNSTEKGDLSSESTVSRIRTEHFPLTLESARPSHTSQYLCASSRITGGAGVLEQFFGPGTRLTVL.

This chain links TRBV29-1 with TRBJ1-1; TRBD1 is a possible D gene (5 bases). Germline CDR1 reads SQVTM; CDR2 reads ANQGSEA. This CDR3 spans 14 amino acids. Trimming took off 4 bases at V and 1 base at J, with 13 bases between the two ends. The CDR3: CSVARGGTNTEAFF. CDR3 bases: TGCAGCGTTGCGCGGGGTGGGACGAACACTGAAGCTTTCTTT.

This chain connects TRBV20-1 to TRBJ1-1; D unclear. There are 11 residues in the CDR3. V was clipped by 7 bases and J by 5 bases, with 11 bases between them. The germline CDR1 and CDR2 sequences are DFQATT and SNEGSKA (reference sequence). Here the CDR3 reads CSVLGRTEAFF. The CDR3 DNA sequence: TGCAGTGTCCTCGGGAGGACTGAAGCTTTCTTT.

This clone was seen a few times. The gene calls are TRBV18 and TRBJ1-1; D perhaps matches TRBD1 (5 bases). Germline CDR1 and CDR2: KGHSH and LQKENI. The CDR3 has 17 amino acids. V lost 8 bases and J 4 bases, leaving 26 bases between the germline ends. The chain's CDR3 is CASAYQGKGVGSTEAFF. The CDR3 region has the DNA TGTGCCAGCGCCTACCAGGGAAAAGGGGTCGGAAGCACTGAAGCTTTCTTT.

The V gene is TRBV29-1, the J gene TRBJ1-2, with D perhaps matching TRBD1 (6 bases). Germline-derived CDR1 and CDR2 are SQVTM and ANQGSEA. The length of the CDR3 is 13 residues. V shed 7 bases and J shed 5 bases, with 17 bases lying between them. The CDR3 sequence is CSGWTELKYGYTF. CDR3 bases: TGCAGCGGCTGGACAGAATTAAAGTATGGCTACACCTTC.

V gene TRBV5-1 combines with J gene TRBJ2-7; D is perhaps TRBD1 (5 bases). CDR1 is SGHRS, CDR2 YFSETQ, per germline. V lost 0 bases, J lost 3 bases, and 10 bases lay in between. This CDR3 comprises 14 residues. This chain's CDR3 is CASSLGGRDYEQYF. The CDR3 DNA reads as TGCGCCAGCAGCTTGGGAGGCAGGGACTACGAGCAGTACTTC.

In the case of this clone: The same CDR3 arises from other DNA sequences in this sample as well. The chain is built from TRBV7-2 and TRBJ2-3; D is undetermined. Germline V gene sequence: CDR1 SGHTA, CDR2 FQGNSA. V lost 5 bases to trimming and J lost 2 bases, with 5 bases between them. The CDR3 is made up of 12 amino acids. CDR3 DNA: TGTGCCAGCAGCCTGTCCACAGATACGCAGTATTTT. Translating gives CASSLSTDTQYF.

The V call is TRBV28, the J call TRBJ1-2; no clear D. V shed 8 bases and J shed 4 bases, with 11 bases lying between them. Per germline, CDR1 MDHEN and CDR2 SYDVKM. The CDR3 covers 12 residues. The CDR3: CASLGRGYGYTF. CDR3 coding DNA: TGTGCCAGCCTCGGCCGGGGCTATGGCTACACCTTC.

V gene TRBV6-5 combines with J gene TRBJ1-1; D might be TRBD1 (6 bases). V lost 3 bases to trimming and J lost 7 bases, with 15 bases between them. Germline V gene lookup returns CDR1 MNHEY and CDR2 SVGAGI. The CDR3 is 14 residues long. In DNA form, the CDR3 reads TGTGCCAGCAGTTATGGGGGGACAAATAATGAAGCTTTCTTT. Amino acid sequence: CASSYGGTNNEAFF.

The chain recombines TRBV28 with TRBJ2-1, with D maybe TRBD1 (7 bases). CDR1 and CDR2 (germline): MDHEN, SYDVKM. The ends were cut back, 11 bases at V and 4 bases at J, with 12 bases in the middle. CDR3 size: 12 residues. The DNA of the CDR3 is TGTGCCGGCGGGACAGCTTACAATGAGCAGTTCTTC. This gives the protein CAGGTAYNEQFF.

The chain uses TRBV28 and TRBJ2-7; maybe TRBD1 (6 bases). The V and J ends lost 7 bases and 9 bases respectively, with 13 bases between them. Germline V lookup: CDR1 MDHEN, CDR2 SYDVKM. The CDR3 totals 11 residues. DNA of the CDR3: TGTGCCAGCACCACAGGGATCTGGCAGTACTTC. This translates into CASTTGIWQYF.

V usage is TRBV6-5 and J usage is TRBJ2-4; D is undetermined. CDR3 size: 15 residues. Germline CDR1 is MNHEY and CDR2 is SVGAGI. V lost 2 bases, J lost 1 base, and 9 bases lay in between. As DNA, the CDR3 is TGTGCCAGCAGTTACACCCGGGTGGCCAAAAACATTCAGTACTTC. Translation: CASSYTRVAKNIQYF.

This chain links TRBV6-5 with TRBJ2-1; D ambiguous. This CDR3 has 13 amino acids. The germline V gene has CDR1 MNHEY and CDR2 SVGAGI. The ends were cut back, 6 bases at V and 4 bases at J, with 10 bases in the middle. The CDR3 bases are TGTGCCAGCAGATTTGGCTTGTACAATGAGCAGTTCTTC. Amino acids: CASRFGLYNEQFF.